This T cell receptor beta chain was retrieved from a study of blood T cell repertoires in COVID-19 (dated by TCRdb to between 2020 and 2021). Looking at the study overall: Samples from collaborators originated in the United States, Italy and Spain and spanned both the acute and convalescent phases of COVID-19. Where HLA class I and class II types were available, the types were taken from metadata supplied by the sample provider, not from assay-based typing. The sample metadata nearly always contained a de-identified subject ID, COVID-19 status, age in years and sex. Deeply sampled blood TCRbeta repertoires from subjects exposed to, actively infected with, or recovered from COVID-19 were included in the dataset. The prospective study material was composed of cDNA or gDNA derived from T cells, B-cell-depleted T cells, or PBMCs. The samples were drawn from the first 160 participants of the ongoing ImmuneRACE study and from some 1,300 subjects provided by 6 global collaborators. A freely available public database, intended as a resource for researchers studying the immune response to SARS-CoV-2, is where the repertoires were released. Results the study describes overall, beyond this receptor: The quantity of clinical and demographic metadata differed by source and by participant and was supplied without curation.

The germline V and J ends show losses of 5 bases and 3 bases respectively, and no gene match explains 3 bases of the junction. From the cysteine up to the phenylalanine, the CDR3 has a length of 14 residues. Only the CDR3 DNA is retained, 42 bases long and in frame from the first base. CDR1 SGHAT and CDR2 FQNNGV were looked up in the germline V gene. For this clone: Its specific antigen is unknown. Base qualities are not recorded, but no much larger clone differs from it by a single base.

Each collaborating institution followed its own protocols to collect whole blood in K2EDTA tubes. For TCRbeta analysis, collaborator samples were shipped as frozen whole blood, as isolated PBMCs, or as DNA extracted from either sample type. TCRbeta CDR3 regions were amplified from genomic DNA by means of the immunoSEQ Assay, a bias-controlled multiplex PCR. The study's processing was this. Nucleated cell counts per sample were estimated from amplification of reference gene primers within the assay. Sequence reads were collapsed and filtered to measure the absolute abundance of every unique TCRbeta CDR3 rearrangement. Productive Simpson clonality was computed per sample as the square root of Simpson's diversity index over productive rearrangements. The table was pulled from immuneACCESS by TCRdb, which kept in-frame rearrangements only. Such tables lose some clones; where checked, under half of the loss comes from unresolved V genes, and the rest has no known cause. The DNA gave D and trimming, while V, J and clone size come from that table. A total of 200,000 or so clones appear in this sample, around 80% of them only once. In total, the top ten clones hold 6% to 8% of the sample.

The clonotype originates from a human donor with acute or convalescent COVID-19. The donor label of this sample is uncertain. Specimen: peripheral blood. This receptor chain uses TRBV11-2 and TRBJ1-1, and 10 junction bases match TRBD1. The bases read TGTGCCAGCAGCCTGGACAGGGGGGACACTGAAGCTTTCTTT. It specifies CASSLDRGDTEAFF.